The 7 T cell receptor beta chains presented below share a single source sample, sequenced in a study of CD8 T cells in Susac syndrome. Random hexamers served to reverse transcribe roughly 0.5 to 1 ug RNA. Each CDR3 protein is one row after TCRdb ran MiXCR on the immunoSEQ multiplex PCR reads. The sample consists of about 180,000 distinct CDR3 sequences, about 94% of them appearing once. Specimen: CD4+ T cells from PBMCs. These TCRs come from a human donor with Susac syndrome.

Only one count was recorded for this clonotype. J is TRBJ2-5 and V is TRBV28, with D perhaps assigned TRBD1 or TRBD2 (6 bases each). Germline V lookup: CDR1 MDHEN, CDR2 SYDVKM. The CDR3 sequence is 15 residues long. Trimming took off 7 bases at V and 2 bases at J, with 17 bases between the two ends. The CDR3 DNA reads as TGTGCCAGCACTGCACAGGGCGCGGGACAAGAGACCCAGTACTTC. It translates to CASTAQGAGQETQYF. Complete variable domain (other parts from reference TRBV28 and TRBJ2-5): DVKVTQSSRYLVKRTGEKVFLECVQDMDHENMFWYRQDPGLGLRLIYFSYDVKMKEKGDIPEGYSVSREKKERFSLILESASTNQTSMYLCASTAQGAGQETQYFGPGTRLLVL.

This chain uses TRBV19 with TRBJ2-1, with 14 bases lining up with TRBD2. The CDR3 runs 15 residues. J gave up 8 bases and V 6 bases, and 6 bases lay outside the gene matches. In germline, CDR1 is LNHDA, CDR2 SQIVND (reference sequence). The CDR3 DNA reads TGTGCCAGTAGAAGACTAGCGGGAGGGATCGATGAGCAGTTCTTC. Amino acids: CASRRLAGGIDEQFF.

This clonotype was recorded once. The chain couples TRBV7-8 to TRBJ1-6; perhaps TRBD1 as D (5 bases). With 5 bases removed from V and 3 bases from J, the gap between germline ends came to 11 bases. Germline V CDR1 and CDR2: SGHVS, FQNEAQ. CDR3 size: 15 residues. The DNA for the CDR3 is TGTGCCAGCAGCGATAAAACAGGCTATAATTCACCCCTCCACTTT. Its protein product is CASSDKTGYNSPLHF.

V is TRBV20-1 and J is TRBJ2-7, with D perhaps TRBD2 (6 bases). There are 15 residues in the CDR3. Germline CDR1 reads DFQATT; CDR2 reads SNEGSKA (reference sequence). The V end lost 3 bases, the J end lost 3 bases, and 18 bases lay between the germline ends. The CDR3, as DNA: TGCAGTGCTAGTTGGCCTGGCGGAGGGCGCTACGAGCAGTACTTC. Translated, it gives CSASWPGGGRYEQYF.

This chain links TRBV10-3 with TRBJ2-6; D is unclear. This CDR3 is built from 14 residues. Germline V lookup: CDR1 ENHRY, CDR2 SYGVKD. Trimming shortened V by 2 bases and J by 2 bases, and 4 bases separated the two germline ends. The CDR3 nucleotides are TGTGCCATCAGTGAGAGGGCTGGGGCCAACGTCCTGACTTTC. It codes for CAISERAGANVLTF.

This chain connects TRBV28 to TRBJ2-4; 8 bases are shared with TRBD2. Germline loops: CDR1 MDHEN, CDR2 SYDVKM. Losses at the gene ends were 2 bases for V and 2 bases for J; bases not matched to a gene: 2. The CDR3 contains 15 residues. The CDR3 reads CASSLTSGTKNIQYF. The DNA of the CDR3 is TGTGCCAGCAGTTTAACTAGCGGAACCAAAAACATTCAGTACTTC.

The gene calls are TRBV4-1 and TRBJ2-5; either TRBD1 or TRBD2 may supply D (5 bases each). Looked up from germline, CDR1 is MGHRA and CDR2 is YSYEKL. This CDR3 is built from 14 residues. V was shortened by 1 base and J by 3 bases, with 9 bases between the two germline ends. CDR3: CASSQVLGEETQYF. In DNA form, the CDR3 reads TGCGCCAGCAGCCAAGTTCTGGGGGAAGAGACCCAGTACTTC.